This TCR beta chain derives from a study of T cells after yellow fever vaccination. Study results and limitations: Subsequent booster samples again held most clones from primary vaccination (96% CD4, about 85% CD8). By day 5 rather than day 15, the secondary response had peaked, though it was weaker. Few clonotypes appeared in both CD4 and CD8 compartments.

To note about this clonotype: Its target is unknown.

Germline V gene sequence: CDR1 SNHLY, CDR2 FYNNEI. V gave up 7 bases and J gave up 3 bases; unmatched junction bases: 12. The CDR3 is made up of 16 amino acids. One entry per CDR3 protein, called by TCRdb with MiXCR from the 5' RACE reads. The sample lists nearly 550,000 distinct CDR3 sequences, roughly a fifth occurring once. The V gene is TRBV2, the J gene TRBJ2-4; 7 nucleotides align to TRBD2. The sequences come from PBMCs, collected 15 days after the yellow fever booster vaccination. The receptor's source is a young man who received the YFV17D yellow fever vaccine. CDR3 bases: TGTGCCAGCAATGGGCGTATACGGGGGGTCAAAAACATTCAGTACTTC. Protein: CASNGRIRGVKNIQYF. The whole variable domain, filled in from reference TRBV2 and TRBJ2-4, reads EPEVTQTPSHQVTQMGQEVILRCVPISNHLYFYWYRQILGQKVEFLVSFYNNEISEKSEIFDDQFSVERPDGSNFTLKIRSTKLEDSAMYFCASNGRIRGVKNIQYFGAGTRLSVL.